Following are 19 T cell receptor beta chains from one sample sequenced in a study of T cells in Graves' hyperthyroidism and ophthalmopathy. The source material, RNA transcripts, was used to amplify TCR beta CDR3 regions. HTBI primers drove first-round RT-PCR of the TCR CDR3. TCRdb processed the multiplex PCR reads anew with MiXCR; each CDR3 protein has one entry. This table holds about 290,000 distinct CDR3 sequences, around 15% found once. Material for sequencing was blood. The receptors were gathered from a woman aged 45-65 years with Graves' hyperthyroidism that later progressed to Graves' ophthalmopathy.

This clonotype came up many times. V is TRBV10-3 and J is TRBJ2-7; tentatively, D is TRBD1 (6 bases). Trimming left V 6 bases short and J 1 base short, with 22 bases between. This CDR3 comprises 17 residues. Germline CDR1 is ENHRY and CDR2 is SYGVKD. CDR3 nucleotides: TGTGCCATCAGGACAGGTTACCTCCAGACCCATTCCTACGAGCAGTACTTC. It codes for CAIRTGYLQTHSYEQYF.

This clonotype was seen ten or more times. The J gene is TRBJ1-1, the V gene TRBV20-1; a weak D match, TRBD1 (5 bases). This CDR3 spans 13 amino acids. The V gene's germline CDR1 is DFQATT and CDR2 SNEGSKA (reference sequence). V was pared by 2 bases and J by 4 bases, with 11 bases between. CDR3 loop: CSARQGVGTEAFF. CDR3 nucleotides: TGCAGTGCTAGACAAGGGGTCGGCACTGAAGCTTTCTTT.

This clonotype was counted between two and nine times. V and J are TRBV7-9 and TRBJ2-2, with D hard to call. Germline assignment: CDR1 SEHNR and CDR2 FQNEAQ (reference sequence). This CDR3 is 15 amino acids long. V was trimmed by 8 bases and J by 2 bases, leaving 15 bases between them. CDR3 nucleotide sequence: TGTGCCAGCCGCTATACACAAGGTAACACCGGGGAGCTGTTTTTT. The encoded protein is CASRYTQGNTGELFF. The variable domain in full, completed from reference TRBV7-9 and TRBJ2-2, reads DTGVSQNPRHKITKRGQNVTFRCDPISEHNRLYWYRQTLGQGPEFLTYFQNEAQLEKSRLLSDRFSAERPKGSFSTLEIQRTEQGDSAMYLCASRYTQGNTGELFFGEGSRLTVL.

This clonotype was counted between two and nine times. CDR3 sequence: CASSSRQETQYF. DNA for the CDR3: TGTGCCAGCAGTTCCCGCCAAGAGACCCAGTACTTC. The chain has TRBV6-2 or TRBV6-3 and TRBJ2-5; no reliable D call. V lost 4 bases and J lost 1, with 4 bases in between. The V gene's germline CDR1 is MNHEY and CDR2 SVGEGT. This CDR3 comprises 12 residues.

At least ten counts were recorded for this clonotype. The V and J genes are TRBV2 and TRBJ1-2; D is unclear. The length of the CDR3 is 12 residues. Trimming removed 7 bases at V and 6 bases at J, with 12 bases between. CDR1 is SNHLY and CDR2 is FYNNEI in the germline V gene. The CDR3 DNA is TGTGCCAGCATGTACACGGCGGATGGCTACACCTTC. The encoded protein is CASMYTADGYTF.

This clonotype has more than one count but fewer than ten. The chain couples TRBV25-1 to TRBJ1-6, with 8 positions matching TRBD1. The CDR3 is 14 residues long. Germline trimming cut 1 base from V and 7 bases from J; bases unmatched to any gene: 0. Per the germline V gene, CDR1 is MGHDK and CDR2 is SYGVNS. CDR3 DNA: TGTGCCAGCAGTGAATGGACAGGGAATTCACCCCTCCACTTT. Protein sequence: CASSEWTGNSPLHF.

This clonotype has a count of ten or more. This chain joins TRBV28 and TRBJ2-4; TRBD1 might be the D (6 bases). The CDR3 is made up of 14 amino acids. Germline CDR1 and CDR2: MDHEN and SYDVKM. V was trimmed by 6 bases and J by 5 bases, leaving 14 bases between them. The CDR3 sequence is CASSPRQGQNIQYF. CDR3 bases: TGTGCCAGCAGCCCCAGGCAGGGGCAAAACATTCAGTACTTC.

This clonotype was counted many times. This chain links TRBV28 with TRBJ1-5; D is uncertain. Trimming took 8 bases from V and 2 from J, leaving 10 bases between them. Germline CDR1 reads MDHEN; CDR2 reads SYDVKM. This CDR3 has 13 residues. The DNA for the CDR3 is TGTGCCAGCTTTTCGGTTCGCAATCAGCCCCAGCATTTT. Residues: CASFSVRNQPQHF.

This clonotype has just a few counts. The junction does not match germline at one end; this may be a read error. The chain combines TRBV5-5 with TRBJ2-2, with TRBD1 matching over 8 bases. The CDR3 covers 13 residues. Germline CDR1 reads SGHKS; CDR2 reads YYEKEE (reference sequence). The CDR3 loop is CASLRQGTGEPFF. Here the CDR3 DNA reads TGTGCCAGTCTCCGACAGGGGACCGGGGAGCCGTTTTTT.

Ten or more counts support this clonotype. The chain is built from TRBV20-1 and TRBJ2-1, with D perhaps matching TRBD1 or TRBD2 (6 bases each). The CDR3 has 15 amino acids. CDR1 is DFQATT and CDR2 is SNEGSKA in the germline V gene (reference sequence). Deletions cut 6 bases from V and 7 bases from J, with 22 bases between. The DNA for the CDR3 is TGCAGTGCCAAAGGGGGGAGGAACATATTAAATGAGCAGTTCTTC. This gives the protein CSAKGGRNILNEQFF.

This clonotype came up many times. CDR3 sequence: CASRRSSGRGEQFF. CDR3 bases: TGTGCCAGCAGGAGGAGTAGCGGGAGAGGTGAGCAGTTCTTC. V gene TRBV2 combines with J gene TRBJ2-1; 9 bases line up with TRBD2. CDR3 length: 14 residues. Per the germline V gene, CDR1 is SNHLY and CDR2 is FYNNEI. V trimming: 6 bases; J trimming: 9 bases; junction bases outside the gene matches: 9.

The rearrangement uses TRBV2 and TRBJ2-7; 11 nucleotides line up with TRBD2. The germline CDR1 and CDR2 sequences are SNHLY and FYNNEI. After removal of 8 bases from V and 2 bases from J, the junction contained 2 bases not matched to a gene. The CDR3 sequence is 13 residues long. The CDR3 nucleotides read TGTGCCAGCTTTAGCGGGAGGGCCTACGAGCAGTACTTC. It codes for CASFSGRAYEQYF.

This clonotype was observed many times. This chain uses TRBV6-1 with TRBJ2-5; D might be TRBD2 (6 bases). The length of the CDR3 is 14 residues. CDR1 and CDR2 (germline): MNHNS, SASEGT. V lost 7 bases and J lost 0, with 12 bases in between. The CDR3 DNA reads TGTGCCAGCATACGGGGAGGTAACCAAGAGACCCAGTACTTC. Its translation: CASIRGGNQETQYF.

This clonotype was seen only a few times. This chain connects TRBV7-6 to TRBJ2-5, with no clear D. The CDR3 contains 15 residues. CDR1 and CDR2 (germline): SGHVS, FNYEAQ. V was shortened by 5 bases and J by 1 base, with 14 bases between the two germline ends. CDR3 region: CASSHSSLFQETQYF. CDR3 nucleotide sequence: TGTGCCAGCAGCCATTCAAGCCTATTCCAAGAGACCCAGTACTTC.

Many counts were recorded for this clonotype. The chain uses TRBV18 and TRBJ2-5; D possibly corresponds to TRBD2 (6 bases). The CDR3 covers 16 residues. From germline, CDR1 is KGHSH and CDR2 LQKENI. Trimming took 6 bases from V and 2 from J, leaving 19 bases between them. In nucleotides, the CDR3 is TGTGCCAGCTCCGCCGGGCGGATAGCGGAGCAAGAGACCCAGTACTTC. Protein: CASSAGRIAEQETQYF.

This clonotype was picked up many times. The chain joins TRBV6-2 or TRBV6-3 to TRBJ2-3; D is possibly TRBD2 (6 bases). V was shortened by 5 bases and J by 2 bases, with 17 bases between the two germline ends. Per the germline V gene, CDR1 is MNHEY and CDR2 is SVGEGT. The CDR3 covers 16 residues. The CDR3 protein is CASSPLRGRFTDTQYF. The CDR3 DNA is TGTGCCAGCAGTCCTCTGCGGGGCAGGTTCACAGATACGCAGTATTTT.

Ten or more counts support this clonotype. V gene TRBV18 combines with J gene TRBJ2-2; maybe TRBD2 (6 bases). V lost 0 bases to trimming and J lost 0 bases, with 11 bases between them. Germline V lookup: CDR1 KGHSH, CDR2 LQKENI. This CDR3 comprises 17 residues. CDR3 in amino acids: CASSPPLRLANTGELFF. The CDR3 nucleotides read TGTGCCAGCTCACCACCTCTCCGACTAGCGAACACCGGGGAGCTGTTTTTT.

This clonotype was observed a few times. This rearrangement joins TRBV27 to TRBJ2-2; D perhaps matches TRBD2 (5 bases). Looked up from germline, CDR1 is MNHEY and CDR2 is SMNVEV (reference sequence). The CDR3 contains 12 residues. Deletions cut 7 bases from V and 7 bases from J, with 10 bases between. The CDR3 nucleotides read TGTGCCAGCAAACGGGGAGTCGGGGAGCTGTTTTTT. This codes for CASKRGVGELFF.

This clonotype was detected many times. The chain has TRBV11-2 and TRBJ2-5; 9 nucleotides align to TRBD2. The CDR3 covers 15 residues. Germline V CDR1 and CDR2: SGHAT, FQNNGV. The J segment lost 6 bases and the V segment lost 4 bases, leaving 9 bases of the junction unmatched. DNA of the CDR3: TGTGCCAGCAGCTCGGGGGGGACTAGCATCAAGACCCAGTACTTC. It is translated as CASSSGGTSIKTQYF.